This is a list of T cell receptor beta chains from one sample in a study of blood T cells in healthy people across ages. TCRdb used MiXCR to reprocess the 5' RACE reads, holding one entry per CDR3 protein. The sample holds 1.5 million to 2 million distinct CDR3 sequences, about 31% seen once. The sample comprised blood. These receptors all come from a woman in her 30s in good health. Each CDR3 is given with its conserved first and last residue. Fields, in order: CDR3 protein, CDR3 DNA, clone size, V gene, D gene, J gene. A D gene is named only where the DNA matches it firmly. Where a row states a size, it is once, few, many or the class of an expanded clone; other rows omit it.

CASSHPWGEETQYF	TGTGCCAGCAGCCACCCGTGGGGCGAAGAGACCCAGTACTTC	few	TRBV7-3	.	TRBJ2-5
CASSPGQLFTDTQYF	TGTGCCAGCAGCCCCGGACAGTTATTCACAGATACGCAGTATTTT	.	TRBV11-2	.	TRBJ2-3
CASSQEPFTGPTAYNEQFF	TGCGCCAGCAGCCAAGAACCCTTTACGGGCCCGACTGCCTACAATGAGCAGTTCTTC	.	TRBV4-1	.	TRBJ2-1
CASSSTRGSGRNEQFF	TGTGCCAGCAGCTCAACCCGGGGTAGCGGGAGAAATGAGCAGTTCTTC	.	TRBV7-3	TRBD2	TRBJ2-1
CASSLVWTNNQPQHF	TGCGCCAGCAGCTTAGTGTGGACAAATAATCAGCCCCAGCATTTT	.	TRBV4-1	.	TRBJ1-5
CASRSVGAPTEAFF	TGTGCCAGCAGGTCGGTAGGGGCGCCCACTGAAGCTTTCTTT	.	TRBV25-1	.	TRBJ1-1
CASSPLAKEQFF	TGCGCCAGCAGCCCCCTAGCGAAAGAGCAGTTCTTC	few	TRBV5-1	.	TRBJ2-1
CSARSGGYSNQPQHF	TGCAGTGCTAGATCTGGGGGGTATAGCAATCAGCCCCAGCATTTT	.	TRBV20-1	.	TRBJ1-5
CSARDQAFSSYEQYF	TGCAGTGCTAGAGATCAGGCCTTCTCCTCCTACGAGCAGTACTTC	.	TRBV20-1	.	TRBJ2-7
CASSLTTGLQHF	TGTGCCAGCAGCTTAACGACAGGTCTCCAGCATTTT	once	TRBV7-9	.	TRBJ1-5
CSVEVTLAGVDEQFF	TGCAGCGTTGAAGTGACACTAGCGGGAGTAGATGAGCAGTTCTTC	many	TRBV29-1	TRBD2	TRBJ2-1